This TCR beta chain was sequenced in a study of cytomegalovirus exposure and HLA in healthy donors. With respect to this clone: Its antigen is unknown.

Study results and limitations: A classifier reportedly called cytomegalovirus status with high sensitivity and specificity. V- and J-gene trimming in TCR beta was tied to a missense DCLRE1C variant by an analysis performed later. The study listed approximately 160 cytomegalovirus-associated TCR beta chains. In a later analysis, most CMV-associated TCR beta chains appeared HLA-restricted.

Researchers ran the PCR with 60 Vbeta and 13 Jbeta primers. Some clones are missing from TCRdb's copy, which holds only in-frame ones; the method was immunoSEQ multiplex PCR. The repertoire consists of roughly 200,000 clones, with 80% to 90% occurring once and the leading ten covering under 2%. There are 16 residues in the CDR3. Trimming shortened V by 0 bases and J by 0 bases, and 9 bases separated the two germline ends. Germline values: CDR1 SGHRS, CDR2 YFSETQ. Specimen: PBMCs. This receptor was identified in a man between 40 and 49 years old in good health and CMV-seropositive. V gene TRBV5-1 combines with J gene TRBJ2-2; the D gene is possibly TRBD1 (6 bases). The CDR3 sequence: CASSLVGQTNTGELFF. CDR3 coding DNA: TGCGCCAGCAGCTTGGTCGGACAGACGAACACCGGGGAGCTGTTTTTT.